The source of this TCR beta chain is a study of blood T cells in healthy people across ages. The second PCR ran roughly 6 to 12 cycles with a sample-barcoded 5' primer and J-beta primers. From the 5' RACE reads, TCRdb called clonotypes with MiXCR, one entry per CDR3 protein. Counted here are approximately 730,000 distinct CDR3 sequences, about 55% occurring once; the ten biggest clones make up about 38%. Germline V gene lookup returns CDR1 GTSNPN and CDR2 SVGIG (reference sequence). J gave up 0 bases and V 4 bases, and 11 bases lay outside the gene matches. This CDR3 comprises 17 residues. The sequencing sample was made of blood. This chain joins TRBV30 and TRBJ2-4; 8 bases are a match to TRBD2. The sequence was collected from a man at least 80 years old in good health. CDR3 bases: TGTGCCTGGACCCAACGGGAGGGTGGGATAGCCAAAAACATTCAGTACTTC. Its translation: CAWTQREGGIAKNIQYF.